Listed here are 20 T cell receptor beta chains from one sample, sequenced in a study of somatic mutations in cytotoxic T cells in rheumatoid arthritis (dated by TCRdb to the late 2010s). Receptor amplification or capture employed the immunoSEQ multiplex PCR assay. The clones in this table, taken by TCRdb from immuneACCESS, are in-frame only. Not every clone is retained; where verified, under half of the shortfall comes from an unresolved V gene, and the cause of the rest is unknown. The sample table records fewer than 15,000 clones; more than 65% of these occur just once. The ten biggest clones cover 8.5% to 12% of the sample. The sequenced material came from CD8+ T cells sorted from blood. These receptor sequences come from an adult with rheumatoid arthritis.

By proportion, this clone is medium-sized. V is TRBV7-2 and J is TRBJ2-7; D unclear. Trimming pared 2 bases from V and 4 bases from J, leaving 9 bases between. The CDR3 has 13 amino acids. Per the germline V gene, CDR1 is SGHTA and CDR2 is FQGNSA. The CDR3 protein is CASSLSFGYEQYF. Written as DNA, the CDR3 is TGTGCCAGCAGCTTATCTTTCGGATACGAGCAGTACTTC.

This clone qualifies as large. The V and J genes are TRBV4-2 and TRBJ2-7; weak D call: TRBD1 (7 bases). The CDR3 spans 14 residues. Looked up from germline, CDR1 is LGHNA and CDR2 is YNFKEQ. Between the trimmed V and J ends, which lost 1 base and 4 bases, there was a span of 11 bases. The chain's CDR3 is CASSQATGRYEQYF. In nucleotides, the CDR3 is TGTGCCAGCAGCCAAGCGACAGGGAGGTACGAGCAGTACTTC.

This clone is deemed medium-sized. The DNA of the CDR3 is TGTGCCAGCAATCAACAGGGGGGGAACTATGGCTACACCTTC. Its translation is CASNQQGGNYGYTF. V and J are TRBV6-5 and TRBJ1-2, with 8 nucleotides matching TRBD1. There are 14 residues in the CDR3. After removal of 7 bases from V and 2 bases from J, the junction contained 6 bases not matched to a gene. Per germline, CDR1 MNHEY and CDR2 SVGAGI.

This CDR3 reads CASSQDKGGGMDEQFF. CDR3 in DNA: TGCGCCAGCAGCCAAGACAAGGGGGGGGGCATGGATGAGCAGTTCTTC. This chain joins TRBV4-1 and TRBJ2-1, with TRBD2 as a possible D gene (7 bases). This CDR3 region has 16 residues. V was clipped by 0 bases and J by 8 bases, with 17 bases between them. CDR1 and CDR2 (germline): MGHRA, YSYEKL.

The gene calls are TRBV7-9 and TRBJ2-7; D is ambiguous. Germline CDR1 SEHNR, CDR2 FQNEAQ (reference sequence). Trimming took off 3 bases at V and 3 bases at J, with 6 bases between the two ends. CDR3 length: 12 residues. The CDR3 DNA sequence: TGTGCCAGCAGCTTGGCAGACTACGAGCAGTACTTC. Its translation is CASSLADYEQYF. The complete variable domain, with remaining parts taken from reference TRBV7-9 and TRBJ2-7, reads DTGVSQNPRHKITKRGQNVTFRCDPISEHNRLYWYRQTLGQGPEFLTYFQNEAQLEKSRLLSDRFSAERPKGSFSTLEIQRTEQGDSAMYLCASSLADYEQYFGPGTRLTVT.

This chain joins TRBV9 and TRBJ1-4, with TRBD1 matching over 8 bases. CDR3 length: 15 residues. The trim removed 3 bases at V and 8 bases at J, leaving 9 bases unmatched. Germline loops: CDR1 SGDLS, CDR2 YYNGEE. CDR3 DNA sequence: TGTGCCAGCAGCGGTACACAGGGGGAGGGAGAAAAACTGTTTTTT. It encodes CASSGTQGEGEKLFF.

The chain carries TRBV28 and TRBJ1-5; D unresolved. Germline CDR1 reads MDHEN; CDR2 reads SYDVKM. There are 16 residues in the CDR3. The ends were cut back, 5 bases at V and 0 bases at J, with 14 bases in the middle. In nucleotides, the CDR3 is TGTGCCAGCAGTCCCCCGGCGGGGTATAGCAATCAGCCCCAGCATTTT. Amino acid sequence: CASSPPAGYSNQPQHF.

The rearrangement links TRBV30 to TRBJ2-3; 8 nucleotides agree with TRBD2. Germline assignment: CDR1 GTSNPN and CDR2 SVGIG (reference sequence). With 0 bases clipped from V and 6 bases from J, the junction kept 5 bases outside the gene matches. This CDR3 has 14 residues. CDR3 protein: CAWSVNAGGDTQYF. CDR3 in DNA: TGTGCCTGGAGTGTAAATGCGGGGGGCGATACGCAGTATTTT.

This clone appeared a few times. V is TRBV5-4 and J is TRBJ1-4, with D perhaps TRBD1 (5 bases). V was trimmed by 0 bases and J by 8 bases, leaving 8 bases between them. Germline V gene lookup returns CDR1 SGHNT and CDR2 YYREEE (reference sequence). The CDR3 has 13 residues. CDR3 loop: CASSLEGVEKLFF. DNA for the CDR3: TGTGCCAGCAGCTTGGAAGGGGTGGAAAAACTGTTTTTT.

The chain links TRBV28 to TRBJ2-7; D gene unclear. Deletions cut 2 bases from V and 0 bases from J, with 14 bases between. The CDR3 runs 16 residues. Germline V gene sequence: CDR1 MDHEN, CDR2 SYDVKM. The CDR3 DNA is TGTGCCAGCAGTTTAGTAGTCAGACTTCGCTCCTACGAGCAGTACTTC. Residues: CASSLVVRLRSYEQYF.

This chain joins TRBV19 and TRBJ2-7; perhaps D is TRBD1 or TRBD2 (5 bases each). The CDR3 runs to 13 residues. Trimming cost V 5 bases and J 4 bases, with 12 bases left between them. Per germline, CDR1 LNHDA and CDR2 SQIVND (reference sequence). The CDR3 region is CASSSGLWYEQYF. The CDR3 DNA reads TGTGCCAGTAGTTCGGGGCTATGGTACGAGCAGTACTTC.

V gene TRBV5-1 combines with J gene TRBJ2-6; D possibly uses TRBD1 or TRBD2 (5 bases each). Trimming pared 4 bases from V and 0 bases from J, leaving 20 bases between. CDR1 and CDR2 from the germline V gene are SGHRS and YFSETQ. This CDR3 has 19 amino acids. CDR3 amino acids: CASSQGERFLNSGANVLTF. CDR3 nucleotide sequence: TGCGCCAGCAGCCAGGGAGAGAGGTTCTTGAACTCTGGGGCCAACGTCCTGACTTTC.

Relative to its sample, this clone is medium-sized. V and J are TRBV10-3 and TRBJ2-3; D not certain. Trimming took off 4 bases at V and 2 bases at J, with 16 bases between the two ends. The germline gives CDR1 ENHRY, CDR2 SYGVKD. This CDR3 region has 16 residues. DNA for the CDR3: TGTGCCATCAGTGGGAACAGTTTCTCAACCACAGATACGCAGTATTTT. Translation: CAISGNSFSTTDTQYF.

This chain links TRBV10-2 with TRBJ2-6; D tentatively fits TRBD1 or TRBD2 (7 bases each). Trimming removed 10 bases from V and 1 base from J, with 29 bases in between. CDR1 and CDR2 (germline): WSHSY, SAAADI. There are 20 residues in the CDR3. The CDR3 loop is CATLATGEGLLWSGANVLTF. The CDR3 DNA is TGCGCCACCTTAGCAACAGGGGAGGGACTGTTGTGGTCTGGGGCCAACGTCCTGACTTTC.

The genes are TRBV9 and TRBJ2-5; D might be TRBD2 (7 bases). Germline CDR1 and CDR2: SGDLS and YYNGEE. The germline V and J ends were trimmed by 3 bases and 0 bases, with 12 bases remaining between them. This CDR3 has 15 amino acids. CDR3 bases: TGTGCCAGCAGCGGGGGGGGCGTGTACCAAGAGACCCAGTACTTC. Residues: CASSGGGVYQETQYF.

The chain joins TRBV7-8 to TRBJ1-2; 8 bases line up with TRBD1. V was pared by 3 bases and J by 0 bases, with 9 bases of the junction left unmatched. Germline CDR1 reads SGHVS; CDR2 reads FQNEAQ. The CDR3 is 17 amino acids. CDR3 loop: CASSFRDRGLANYGYTF. The CDR3 region has the DNA TGTGCCAGCAGCTTCCGAGACAGGGGCCTAGCTAACTATGGCTACACCTTC.

In this sample, this clone turned up a few times. J is TRBJ2-3 and V is TRBV2, with TRBD2 matching 14 bases. V dropped 11 bases and J dropped 3; count of bases not matched to a gene: 10. This CDR3 has 16 residues. Germline lookup yields CDR1 SNHLY and CDR2 FYNNEI. The CDR3 protein is CAGPTSGGGVTDTQYF. The CDR3 DNA is TGTGCCGGCCCGACTAGCGGGGGGGGAGTGACAGATACGCAGTATTTT.

The gene calls are TRBV7-2 and TRBJ2-1; 10 bases match TRBD2. Germline V gene lookup returns CDR1 SGHTA and CDR2 FQGNSA. V shed 0 bases and J 3 bases; nucleotides not matched to a gene: 5. The CDR3 has 17 amino acids. The CDR3 nucleotides read TGTGCCAGCAGCTTAGCTAGCGGGGGGTTCGTCTACAATGAGCAGTTCTTC. This encodes CASSLASGGFVYNEQFF.

The chain is built from TRBV4-3 and TRBJ1-3; possibly TRBD1 for D (6 bases). This CDR3 spans 18 amino acids. The germline gives CDR1 LGHNA, CDR2 YSLEER. V was clipped by 2 bases and J by 0 bases, with 17 bases between them. DNA of the CDR3: TGCGCCAGCAGCCAATTCTCTTCCGGGACAAGCTCTGGAAACACCATATATTTT. Protein sequence: CASSQFSSGTSSGNTIYF.

The rearrangement links TRBV7-3 to TRBJ2-2; 7 bases are a match to TRBD1. V gave up 2 bases and J gave up 6 bases; unmatched junction bases: 9. This CDR3 has 16 residues. Germline V gene data show CDR1 as SGHTA and CDR2 as FQGTGA. The CDR3 DNA is TGTGCCAGCAGCTTAGTAACAGGGGCCGGGGCCGGGGAGCTGTTTTTT. Encoded protein: CASSLVTGAGAGELFF.